The T cell receptor (beta chain) under discussion was sequenced for a study of CD8+CD57+ T cells in acquired aplastic anemia (dated by TCRdb to 2017 to 2018). With respect to the entire study: A mean of about 3 ug of DNA, ranging from roughly 0.19 to 27.4 ug, was extracted from sorted CD4+ and CD8+ cells. CD8+CD57+ expansion was defined as a frequency above the mean frequency observed in healthy subjects. Study-wide findings and limitations: About 28 CD8+ CDR3 sequences were found in both patients and controls but appeared to be highly expressed in patients and within the immunodominant clones of the patients. CD8+ Simpson's diversity did not differ significantly between patients and healthy controls (P=0.060).

The patients picked for sequencing were ones in whom flow cytometry had shown an expansion of CD8+CD57+ cells. Every patient had a diagnosis of severe acquired aplastic anemia based on International Study of Aplastic Anemia and Agranulocytosis and Camitta criteria. No patient had received any therapy when blood was sampled. In this study, sorted CD4+ and CD8+ T cells from the blood of healthy subjects and of severe aplastic anemia patients had their TCR repertoires deep-sequenced. Patients were enrolled in the USA under clinicaltrials.gov protocols 00001620, 01623167, 00001397, 00071045, 00081523 and 00961064. Ficoll-Paque density gradient centrifugation was used to isolate peripheral blood mononuclear cells. Before DNA was extracted, CD4+ and CD8+ T cells were sorted using either FACS or magnetic beads. As regards this clonotype: This clone's antigen is unknown. No quality values exist for individual bases; no much larger clone is one base distant.

Its CDR3 holds 14 amino acids, cysteine through phenylalanine. CDR3 DNA is the only sequence kept; it has 42 bases, read in frame from the first base. The junction carries 13 bases between V and J, which are trimmed by 2 bases and 8 bases respectively. CDR1 and CDR2 were assigned from the germline V gene (reference sequence) as SGHNT and YYREEE. Profiling of TCR beta VDJ combinations and CDR3 sequences used genomic DNA as the template. TCR repertoire sequencing was run on an Illumina HiSeq 2000. Per the source publication's procedure: Repertoires were assessed using TRBV/TRBJ rearrangement plots, CDR3 size and DJ length profiles, and Simpson's diversity index. The most abundant DNA sequence in the deep sequencing data was taken as the immunodominant clone. CDR3 amino acid sequences were checked for sharing between subjects and were compared against published repertoires and the VDJdb database. TCRdb handled the public reads itself, with Q25 trimming in fastp and clone calling in MiXCR, and kept productive beta chains. Rows with a matching CDR3 protein are joined into one entry that keeps the most common DNA and genes. The V and J calls and clone size come from TCRdb's table, not from the authors' own analysis. The sample table records some 120,000 distinct CDR3 sequences; under 60% of these occur just once. Clones ranked in the top ten supply roughly 30% of the sample.

Sequenced material: sorted CD4+, CD8+, or CD8+CD57+ T cells (not recorded which) from PBMCs. The chain is assembled from TRBV5-4 and TRBJ1-4, with TRBD1 tentatively as D gene (5 bases match). This receptor was identified in a human donor with aplastic anemia. The encoded CDR3 is CASSLWGKGEKLFF. DNA sequence: TGTGCCAGCAGCTTATGGGGGAAGGGGGAAAAACTGTTTTTT.